The present entry profiles one T cell receptor beta chain with its context. The sample originates from a study of CD8 T cells in ankylosing spondylitis. TCRdb re-derived calls from the 5' RACE reads in MiXCR, one entry per CDR3 protein. The repertoire consists of 150,000 to 200,000 distinct CDR3 sequences, with around 16% occurring once and the leading ten covering under 9%. The sequence was collected from a male donor with ankylosing spondylitis or in good health (not recorded which). Sequencing input: blood, either unsorted or a sorted T cell fraction (not recorded which).

CDR3 in DNA: TGCGCCAGCAGTCCGATCCCCTGGACAGGGCGGACGGGAGGCACTGAAGCTTTCTTT. Residues: CASSPIPWTGRTGGTEAFF. The chain couples TRBV10-1 to TRBJ1-1, with 8 positions matching TRBD1. The ends lost 5 bases at V and 4 bases at J; junction bases unmatched: 21. This CDR3 region has 19 residues. The V gene's germline CDR1 is WNHNN and CDR2 SYGVQD (reference sequence).